Presented here are 8 T cell receptor beta chains from one specimen sequenced in a study of cytomegalovirus exposure and HLA in healthy donors. PCR used 60 Vbeta primers and 13 Jbeta primers. Repertoires were generated with immunoSEQ multiplex PCR, while TCRdb's copy carries only in-frame clones and drops some. In total, the table holds about 32,000 clones. The sequenced sample consisted of PBMCs. The receptors were sampled from a female donor in good health and CMV-seronegative.

The CDR3: CASSESGYEAFF. The CDR3, as DNA: TGTGCCAGCAGTGAGTCCGGGTATGAAGCTTTCTTT. J is TRBJ1-1 and V is TRBV6-1; D remains ambiguous. With 3 bases removed from V and 7 bases from J, the gap between germline ends came to 9 bases. This CDR3 has 12 residues. The germline V gene encodes CDR1 MNHNS and CDR2 SASEGT.

The chain employs TRBV11-3 and TRBJ2-7; 7 nucleotides line up with TRBD1. In germline, CDR1 is SGHNT, CDR2 YENEEA. This CDR3 is 16 amino acids long. V was pared by 5 bases and J by 2 bases, with 12 bases of the junction left unmatched. The CDR3 nucleotides read TGTGCCAGCAGCCCCCGTTTCGGGGACAGCGCCTACGAGCAGTACTTC. Translating it yields CASSPRFGDSAYEQYF. Filled out from reference TRBV11-3 and TRBJ2-7, the complete variable domain reads EAGVVQSPRYKIIEKKQPVAFWCNPISGHNTLYWYLQNLGQGPELLIRYENEEAVDDSQLPKDRFSAERLKGVDSTLKIQPAELGDSAVYLCASSPRFGDSAYEQYFGPGTRLTVT.

Points on this clone: Different DNA sequences within this sample yield the same CDR3. The chain is built from TRBV4-2 and TRBJ1-2; a possible D gene is TRBD1 (6 bases). In germline, CDR1 is LGHNA, CDR2 YNFKEQ. The CDR3 has 15 residues. Between the trimmed V and J ends, which lost 0 bases and 4 bases, there was a span of 12 bases. CDR3 amino acids: CASSQDHLGGYGYTF. CDR3 sequence (DNA): TGTGCCAGCAGCCAAGATCATTTAGGGGGCTATGGCTACACCTTC.

The chain combines TRBV14 with TRBJ2-5; TRBD1 agrees at 7 bases. The CDR3 spans 16 residues. The germline gives CDR1 SGHDN, CDR2 FVKESK. V shed 3 bases and J 2 bases; nucleotides not matched to a gene: 9. CDR3 sequence: CASSHPGTVRQETQYF. DNA of the CDR3: TGTGCCAGCAGCCACCCCGGGACAGTCCGACAAGAGACCCAGTACTTC.

The gene calls are TRBV30 and TRBJ1-4; the D gene is possibly TRBD1 (6 bases). Germline CDR1 reads GTSNPN; CDR2 reads SVGIG (reference sequence). The CDR3 sequence is 14 residues long. The V end lost 6 bases, the J end lost 8 bases, and 19 bases lay between the germline ends. In DNA form, the CDR3 reads TGTGCCTGCTTGGGGGCATCGGTCGGCGAAAAACTGTTTTTT. Translating gives CACLGASVGEKLFF.

The chain employs TRBV2 and TRBJ2-7; 10 bases are shared with TRBD1. The V gene end was trimmed by 7 bases and the J gene end by 2 bases; junction bases not matched to a gene: 5. CDR3 length: 14 residues. Germline CDR1 reads SNHLY; CDR2 reads FYNNEI. CDR3 residues: CASTKDRGTYEQYF. The CDR3 DNA reads as TGTGCCAGCACCAAGGACAGGGGGACCTACGAGCAGTACTTC.

The chain has TRBV9 and TRBJ2-7; possibly TRBD1 for D (5 bases). The CDR3 has 13 amino acids. The ends were cut back, 0 bases at V and 7 bases at J, with 11 bases in the middle. Germline values: CDR1 SGDLS, CDR2 YYNGEE. The CDR3 region has the DNA TGTGCCAGCAGCGTAGACAGGTCCGGGGAGCAGTACTTC. As protein: CASSVDRSGEQYF.

This chain links TRBV30 with TRBJ2-3; TRBD2 aligns across 14 bases. J was trimmed by 5 bases and V by 1 base; bases with no gene match: 8. The CDR3 length is 17 residues. The germline V gene has CDR1 GTSNPN and CDR2 SVGIG (reference sequence). DNA for the CDR3: TGTGCCTGGAGTGGACGGGGACTAGCGGGGGACCGAGATACGCAGTATTTT. Translated, it gives CAWSGRGLAGDRDTQYF.